This TCR beta chain was sequenced during a study of blood T cell repertoires in COVID-19 (TCRdb year 2020). Describing the broader study: Samples covering the acute and convalescent phases of COVID-19 were provided by collaborators in the United States, Italy and Spain. The samples were drawn from the first 160 participants of the ongoing ImmuneRACE study and from 1,200 or so subjects provided by 6 global collaborators. Subjects who had been exposed to COVID-19, were actively infected with it, or had recovered from it provided the deeply sampled blood TCRbeta repertoires that made up the dataset. Nearly every sample came with metadata listing a de-identified subject ID, COVID-19 status, age in years and sex. HLA class I and class II types, where available, came from metadata supplied by the sample provider rather than from assay-based typing. The prospective study material was composed of cDNA or gDNA derived from T cells, B-cell-depleted T cells, or PBMCs. The repertoires were released in a freely available public database intended as a resource for research on the immune response to SARS-CoV-2. Overall study outcomes, separate from this receptor: Clinical and demographic metadata were provided uncurated, with the amount varying by source and participant.

TCRbeta CDR3 regions were amplified from genomic DNA using the immunoSEQ Assay, a bias-controlled multiplex PCR. In the paper's pipeline: Within the assay, amplification of reference gene primers was used to estimate how many nucleated cells each sample contained. Sequence reads were collapsed and filtered to measure the absolute abundance of every unique TCRbeta CDR3 rearrangement. For each sample, productive Simpson clonality was calculated as the square root of Simpson's diversity index across productive rearrangements. Held by TCRdb, this immuneACCESS table contains in-frame sequences only and omits some clones. Under half of the omission traces to an unresolved V gene where checked; the cause of the rest is unknown. V and J calls and clone size are those listed in that table; D and trimming were worked out from the DNA. In this sample the table shows about 160,000 clones, roughly 82% of which occur a single time. Roughly 15% of the sample belongs to the ten largest clones.

On this clone itself: The target of this receptor is not known. No quality values exist for individual bases; no much larger clone is one base distant.

The CDR1 and CDR2 encoded by the germline V gene are MGHDK and SYGVNS. Spanning cysteine to phenylalanine, the CDR3 consists of 14 amino acids. The retained sequence is limited to the CDR3, 42 bases, with the frame set at the first base. V is clipped by 3 bases and J by 4 bases, and the sequence between their germline boundaries is 12 bases long. Whole blood was collected in K2EDTA tubes by collaborating institutions according to the institutions' own protocols. For TCRbeta analysis, collaborators shipped samples in one of three forms: frozen whole blood, isolated PBMCs, or DNA extracted from either of those sample types.

This clonotype was sampled from a human donor with acute or convalescent COVID-19. The donor label of this sample is uncertain. Sequenced input: peripheral blood. This chain joins TRBV25-1 to TRBJ1-2; a tentative D call is TRBD1 (5 bases match). The DNA sequence is TGTGCCAGCAGTGATCTTGACAGCCTCTATGGCTACACCTTC. It codes for CASSDLDSLYGYTF.